The 13 T cell receptor beta chains below all came from one sample that was sequenced in a study of response to subunit inactivated influenza vaccine. TCRdb redid the calling of the RT-PCR reads with MiXCR, one entry per CDR3 protein. This table holds 530,000 or so distinct CDR3 sequences, about 12% found once. This specimen consisted of PBMCs from blood, obtained on the day of vaccination. These receptors were taken from a middle-aged man who received an inactivated influenza vaccine.

The table lists this clonotype with many counts. This chain links TRBV10-3 with TRBJ1-6; D may be TRBD1 (6 bases). The CDR3 length is 15 residues. The V end was cut by 0 bases, the J end by 8 bases, with 11 bases between. Germline assignment: CDR1 ENHRY and CDR2 SYGVKD. CDR3 nucleotides: TGTGCCATCAGTGAGTCTACGGGGGCGGATTCACCCCTCCACTTT. Residues: CAISESTGADSPLHF.

V usage is TRBV11-3 and J usage is TRBJ2-1, with D tentatively TRBD2 (6 bases). CDR1 is SGHNT and CDR2 is YENEEA in the germline V gene. The CDR3 is made up of 16 amino acids. Trimming took off 5 bases at V and 3 bases at J, with 17 bases between the two ends. The CDR3 region is CASSATYGTFYNEQFF. CDR3 nucleotides: TGTGCCAGCAGCGCAACCTACGGGACTTTCTACAATGAGCAGTTCTTC.

The table lists this clonotype with many counts. The rearrangement joins TRBV3-1 to TRBJ2-7; 10 positions agree with TRBD1. CDR1 and CDR2 from the germline V gene are LGHDT and YNNKEL (reference sequence). V shed 4 bases and J 3 bases; nucleotides not matched to a gene: 3. The CDR3 covers 14 residues. CDR3 nucleotide sequence: TGTGCCAGCAGCCCATGGACAGGGGGCTACGAGCAGTACTTC. This translates into CASSPWTGGYEQYF.

This clonotype turned up a few times. CDR3 sequence (DNA): TGTGCCAGCAGCCACGACCTACCGGGACAGAATGGCTACACCTTC. It is translated as CASSHDLPGQNGYTF. The V gene is TRBV7-9, the J gene TRBJ1-2, with 7 bases that match TRBD1. The CDR3 is 15 residues long. Germline CDR1 reads SEHNR; CDR2 reads FQNEAQ (reference sequence). J gave up 6 bases and V 5 bases, and 12 bases lay outside the gene matches.

This clonotype was counted ten times or more. This chain connects TRBV15 to TRBJ1-4, with 9 bases aligning to TRBD1. The germline CDR1 and CDR2 sequences are LNHNV and YYDKDF (reference sequence). The CDR3 is 14 residues long. J lost 7 bases, V lost 5 bases, and 5 bases had no gene match. CDR3 nucleotide sequence: TGTGCCACCAGCCCCGGGACAGGGAGTGAAAAACTGTTTTTT. This encodes CATSPGTGSEKLFF.

This clonotype was recorded at least ten times. The J gene is TRBJ2-5, the V gene TRBV30; D possibly corresponds to TRBD1 (5 bases). Trimming cost V 0 bases and J 4 bases, with 12 bases left between them. CDR1 GTSNPN and CDR2 SVGIG come from the germline V gene (reference sequence). This CDR3 contains 14 residues. CDR3 sequence: CAWSVGHLGETQYF. The CDR3 nucleotides read TGTGCCTGGAGTGTCGGACACCTAGGAGAGACCCAGTACTTC.

This clonotype was detected only a few times. V usage is TRBV27 and J usage is TRBJ2-3; 10 bases fit TRBD2. The germline V gene has CDR1 MNHEY and CDR2 SMNVEV (reference sequence). This CDR3 spans 14 amino acids. After removal of 6 bases from V and 6 bases from J, the junction contained 6 bases not matched to a gene. DNA of the CDR3: TGTGCCAGCAGCGGACTAGCGGACGGTGATACGCAGTATTTT. Protein product: CASSGLADGDTQYF.

CDR3 DNA: TGTGCCAGCAGCGGGGGACAGGGAGCGGATACGCAGTATTTT. This codes for CASSGGQGADTQYF. The rearrangement uses TRBV5-5 and TRBJ2-3; TRBD1 matches at 9 bases. J lost 6 bases, V lost 4 bases, and 6 bases had no gene match. Germline-derived CDR1 and CDR2 are SGHKS and YYEKEE (reference sequence). CDR3 length: 14 residues.

This clonotype has just a few counts. The chain has TRBV14 and TRBJ2-1; D perhaps matches TRBD2 (6 bases). The CDR3 runs to 16 residues. Germline V gene data show CDR1 as SGHDN and CDR2 as FVKESK. V lost 3 bases, J lost 2 bases, and 14 bases lay in between. The CDR3 coding sequence is TGTGCCAGCAGCCATACCCGGGACTCGACCTACAATGAGCAGTTCTTC. Its protein is CASSHTRDSTYNEQFF.

In its sample, this clonotype was seen a few times. V gene TRBV20-1 combines with J gene TRBJ2-1; D unclear. The V and J ends lost 6 bases and 8 bases respectively, with 8 bases between them. Germline CDR1 is DFQATT and CDR2 is SNEGSKA (reference sequence). This CDR3 has 10 amino acids. CDR3 region: CSAQAHEQFF. In nucleotides, the CDR3 is TGCAGTGCCCAGGCCCATGAGCAGTTCTTC.

The genes are TRBV7-2 and TRBJ2-7; the match to TRBD2 covers 12 bases. The CDR3 extends over 15 amino acids. V shed 3 bases, J shed 4 bases, and the junction held 4 bases outside the gene matches. Germline CDR1 SGHTA, CDR2 FQGNSA. The CDR3 protein is CASSFGLAGRYEQYF. The CDR3 DNA follows: TGTGCCAGCAGCTTTGGACTAGCGGGACGATACGAGCAGTACTTC.

The chain employs TRBV3-1 and TRBJ1-1, with D perhaps matching TRBD1 (5 bases). The CDR3 sequence is 16 residues long. Trimming took 1 base from V and 3 from J, leaving 15 bases between them. The germline CDR1 and CDR2 sequences are LGHDT and YNNKEL (reference sequence). The CDR3 DNA reads as TGTGCCAGCAGCCAAGTCGGGCTAGGGGCGGACACTGAAGCTTTCTTT. Translation gives CASSQVGLGADTEAFF.

V usage is TRBV7-2 and J usage is TRBJ2-2, with no clear D. Germline V gene data show CDR1 as SGHTA and CDR2 as FQGNSA. The CDR3 runs 16 residues. Deletions cut 2 bases from V and 0 bases from J, with 10 bases between. CDR3 sequence: CASSLRPDPNTGELFF. The CDR3 DNA reads TGTGCCAGCAGCTTACGCCCAGACCCGAACACCGGGGAGCTGTTTTTT.